This TCR beta chain was identified during a study of T cell responses to AZD1222 COVID-19 vaccine. As concerns this clone: No antigen is known for it.

Profiling relied on immunoSEQ multiplex PCR, and the TCRdb table lists in-frame clones only, not all of them. The data contain 150,000 to 200,000 clones, about 89% of them seen just once; the ten biggest clones take up under 3.5%. The CDR3 length is 14 residues. The V gene lost 0 bases and the J gene lost 6 bases, with 9 bases spanning the gap. Germline V gene sequence: CDR1 MGHRA, CDR2 YSYEKL. Study findings and constraints: Among the donors, most were white British and more were female, and clonal diversity was possibly underestimated. Spike was spanned by vaccine-associated CD4 TCRs, with dominance at 160-218 and 743-854. Baseline antibody screening turned up just a handful of seropositive AZD1222 recipients. Nearly half of unique spike-specific TCRs reportedly avoided B.1.351 and B.1.1.7 mutated regions.

This clonotype was sampled from an adult in good health. This specimen consisted of peripheral blood, obtained on day 0 of MenACWY control vaccination. The gene calls are TRBV4-1 and TRBJ2-4; perhaps TRBD1 as D (6 bases). CDR3 bases: TGCGCCAGCAGCCAAGAGGACAGTCTAAACATTCAGTACTTC. Its translation: CASSQEDSLNIQYF.